The rows below give T cell receptor beta chains drawn from one sample of a study of vaccination effects on CD4 cells after COVID-19. Their cognate antigens are unknown. The table came from immunoSEQ multiplex PCR; TCRdb's copy has only in-frame clones and leaves some out. Of some 40,000 clones in the sample, less than 85% were seen once. The material sequenced was CD4+ T cells from PBMCs cultured without peptide, taken after COVID-19 vaccination. The receptor set was obtained from a human donor who had a prior SARS-CoV-2 infection. Each CDR3 is given with its conserved first and last residue. D genes are given only for firm matches. Rows give clone size only sometimes, using once, few, many, or a class for an expanded clone.

NA,TRBJ1-6,TRBV6-1,NA,CASSDGGTLINSPLHF,TGTGCCAGCAGTGACGGGGGGACACTCATTAATTCACCCCTCCACTTT
NA,TRBJ2-1,TRBV27,NA,CASKDNSYNEQFF,TGTGCCAGTAAAGATAACTCCTACAATGAGCAGTTCTTC
NA,TRBJ1-4,TRBV18,TRBD1,CASSPGTGPFNEKLFF,TGTGCCAGCTCACCGGGGACAGGGCCCTTTAATGAAAAACTGTTTTTT
once,TRBJ2-7,TRBV3-1/TRBV3-2,NA,CASSPRSTVSYEQYF,TGTGCCAGCAGCCCGCGGTCGACAGTCTCCTACGAGCAGTACTTC
once,TRBJ2-3,TRBV30,NA,CAWRMASVTDTQYF,TGTGCCTGGAGAATGGCTAGCGTCACAGATACGCAGTATTTT
NA,TRBJ1-2,TRBV5-5,NA,CASSLSPREGYGYTF,TGTGCCAGCAGCTTGTCCCCCAGGGAGGGCTATGGCTACACCTTC
NA,TRBJ2-7,TRBV29-1,NA,CSVRSDGVISF,TGCAGCGTTAGGTCGGACGGAGTCATATCGTTC
NA,TRBJ1-3,TRBV25-1,TRBD1,CASSPWGEQGSGNTIYF,TGTGCCAGCAGCCCTTGGGGGGAACAGGGGTCTGGAAACACCATATATTTT
NA,TRBJ2-1,TRBV9,TRBD1,CASSEQGSSYNEQFF,TGTGCCAGCAGCGAACAGGGGAGCTCCTACAATGAGCAGTTCTTC
once,TRBJ1-6,TRBV6-5,NA,CASSYIQGNYNSPLHF,TGTGCCAGCAGTTACATCCAAGGGAACTATAATTCACCCCTCCACTTT
NA,TRBJ2-5,TRBV3-1/TRBV3-2,NA,CASSQQETQYF,TGTGCCAGCAGCCAACAAGAGACCCAGTACTTC
NA,TRBJ1-5,TRBV24-1,NA,CATAPGLKFGGSNQPQHF,TGTGCCACCGCGCCGGGACTCAAATTCGGTGGTAGCAATCAGCCCCAGCATTTT
NA,TRBJ2-2,TRBV4-2,TRBD1,CASSQDHRGRTGELFF,TGTGCCAGCAGCCAAGATCATAGGGGGCGTACCGGGGAGCTGTTTTTT
NA,TRBJ2-2,TRBV19,TRBD2,CASSIALAGTTGELFF,TGTGCCAGTAGTATAGCACTAGCGGGGACCACCGGGGAGCTGTTTTTT
NA,TRBJ1-5,TRBV24-1,TRBD1,CATSESGTGANQPQHF,TGTGCCACCAGTGAGTCCGGGACAGGGGCCAATCAGCCCCAGCATTTT
NA,TRBJ2-2,TRBV12-3/TRBV12-4,TRBD2,CASSFVRGGELFF,TGTGCCAGCAGTTTTGTGCGGGGGGGGGAGCTGTTTTTT
NA,TRBJ1-1,TRBV30,NA,CAWSASTGLPAFF,TGTGCCTGGAGTGCATCCACGGGACTTCCTGCTTTCTTT
few,TRBJ2-1,TRBV7-7,TRBD2,CASSSTSGGVEQFF,TGTGCTAGCAGCTCCACTAGCGGGGGGGTTGAGCAGTTCTTC
NA,TRBJ2-3,TRBV11-3,TRBD2,CASSEGLAGPTDTQYF,TGTGCCAGCAGCGAGGGACTAGCGGGCCCCACAGATACGCAGTATTTT
NA,TRBJ2-3,TRBV30,TRBD2,CAWGRGAGGTDTQYF,TGTGCCTGGGGCCGGGGTGCGGGGGGCACAGATACGCAGTATTTT
NA,TRBJ2-1,TRBV7-9,TRBD2,CASSRTSGDYNEQFF,TGTGCCAGCAGCAGAACTAGCGGGGATTACAATGAGCAGTTCTTC
NA,TRBJ2-4,TRBV7-2,NA,CASSSPAIAKNIQYF,TGTGCCAGCAGCTCCCCCGCTATAGCCAAAAACATTCAGTACTTC
NA,TRBJ2-7,TRBV12-5,TRBD1,CASGLVLAGQGPYEQYF,TGTGCTAGTGGTTTGGTACTAGCCGGACAGGGGCCCTACGAGCAGTACTTC
NA,TRBJ1-2,TRBV4-1,NA,CASSQPARGFNYGYTF,TGCGCCAGCAGCCAGCCAGCCAGGGGATTTAACTATGGCTACACCTTC